Listed here is a single T cell receptor (beta chain). The antigen remains unidentified. This sample includes further DNA sequences coding for the same CDR3. The data were obtained in a study of T cells in localized non-small cell lung cancer. Overall study results and limits: A denser population of T cells in blood accompanied longer overall survival. Investigators sequenced only a single tumor region, leaving heterogeneity possible. Median around 60 top-100 tumor clones were shared with paired adjacent lung. T cell clonality was highest in uninvolved adjacent lung, above tumor.

The protocol was immunoSEQ multiplex PCR, while the TCRdb copy is restricted to in-frame clones and leaves out a portion. The repertoire has more than 45,000 clones, approximately 77% of them found once; the top ten carry 17%. Trimming removed 0 bases from V and 2 bases from J, with 8 bases in between. The CDR3 has 14 amino acids. From germline, CDR1 is SGDLS and CDR2 YYNGEE. Material: peripheral blood, obtained before any cancer treatment. The chain is built from TRBV9 and TRBJ2-5; TRBD2 might be the D (5 bases). This TCR derives from a man between 35 and 75 years old with stage I squamous cell lung carcinoma. For the CDR3, the DNA is TGTGCCAGCAGCGTAGGGACTCTTCAAGAGACCCAGTACTTC. Protein: CASSVGTLQETQYF.